This T cell receptor beta chain was identified during a study of T cells in localized non-small cell lung cancer. Study results and caveats: Since sequencing was restricted to only one region of the tumor, intratumor heterogeneity remains a possibility.

The V and J ends lost 1 base and 6 bases respectively, with 6 bases between them. Germline lookup yields CDR1 SEHNR and CDR2 FQNEAQ (reference sequence). The CDR3 consists of 12 residues. The method was immunoSEQ multiplex PCR; TCRdb's version includes in-frame clones alone and lacks a portion of them. Of 40,000 to 50,000 clones listed, about 85% are singletons. As regards this clone: The antigen is undetermined.

The V call is TRBV7-9, the J call TRBJ1-2; D remains ambiguous. This clonotype was sampled from a woman aged 18-55 years with stage III lung adenocarcinoma. The input for sequencing was peripheral blood, taken before any cancer treatment. The CDR3 region has the DNA TGTGCCAGCAGCTTAGGGGCGGATGGCTACACCTTC. Protein: CASSLGADGYTF.